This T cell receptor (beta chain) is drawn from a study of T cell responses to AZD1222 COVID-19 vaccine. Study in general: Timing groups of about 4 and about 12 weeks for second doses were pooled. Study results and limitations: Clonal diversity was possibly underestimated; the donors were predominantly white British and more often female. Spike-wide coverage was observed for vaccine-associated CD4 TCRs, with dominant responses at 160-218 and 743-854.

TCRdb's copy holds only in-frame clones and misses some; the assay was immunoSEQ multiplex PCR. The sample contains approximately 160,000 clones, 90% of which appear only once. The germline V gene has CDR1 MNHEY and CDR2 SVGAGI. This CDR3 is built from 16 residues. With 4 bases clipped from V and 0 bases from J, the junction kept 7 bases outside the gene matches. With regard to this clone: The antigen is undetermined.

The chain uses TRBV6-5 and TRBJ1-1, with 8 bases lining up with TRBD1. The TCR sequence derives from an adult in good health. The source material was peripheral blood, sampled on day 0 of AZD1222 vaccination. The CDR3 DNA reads TGTGCCAGCAGTTCGTGGACAGGGCCCATGAACACTGAAGCTTTCTTT. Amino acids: CASSSWTGPMNTEAFF.